This section outlines one T cell receptor (beta chain) sequence together with its context. As yet, its antigen is unknown. Treatment noted: approximately 11-day PBMC culture with coronavirus spike peptide pools or control peptides (ViraFEST assay). PCR tests turned positive between March and December 2020, before US Alpha, Beta and Delta variants. The Oncomine TCR Beta short-read assay sequenced DNA from cultured CD4+ T cells. Scientists extracted genomic DNA from CD4+ T cells grown in culture. One entry per CDR3 protein, called by TCRdb with MiXCR from the PCR reads. The data show about 11,000 distinct CDR3 sequences, about 53% seen once. This sample is part of a study of vaccination and CD4 T cells after COVID-19. As for the study in general: No peptide, an HIV-1 Nef pool, or a CEFX pool was what each control culture received.

The clonotype was recovered from a human donor who had recovered from COVID-19. Sequencing was performed on CD4+ T cells from blood, cultured in vitro.

This CDR3 is CASINTRGTEAFF. The CDR3 DNA sequence: TGTGCCAGTATAAATACGAGGGGCACTGAAGCTTTCTTT. The rearrangement uses TRBV19 and TRBJ1-1; a possible D gene is TRBD1 (5 bases). V lost 7 bases and J 4 bases, leaving 13 bases between the germline ends. CDR1 is LNHDA, CDR2 SQIVND, per germline (reference sequence). CDR3 length: 13 amino acids.